These 8 T cell receptor beta chains came from one sample sequenced in a study of response to subunit inactivated influenza vaccine. In TCRdb, the RT-PCR reads were re-called with MiXCR into one record per CDR3 protein. The sample has hundreds of thousands of distinct CDR3 sequences; 15% to 19% are singletons. The sequenced sample was PBMCs from blood, obtained 11 to 12 days after vaccination. These receptors originate from a man aged 50-60 years who received an inactivated influenza vaccine.

This clonotype was seen a few times. This rearrangement joins TRBV6-2 or TRBV6-3 to TRBJ1-4; possible D gene TRBD1, 6 bases. The CDR3 totals 15 residues. Germline V CDR1 and CDR2: MNHEY, SVGEGT. The germline V and J ends were trimmed by 2 bases and 4 bases, with 11 bases remaining between them. The DNA of the CDR3 is TGTGCCAGCAGTTACCGGGGGGGCCTTAATGAAAAACTGTTTTTT. This translates into CASSYRGGLNEKLFF.

This clonotype was recorded a few times. V gene TRBV12-3 or TRBV12-4 combines with J gene TRBJ1-5; the match to TRBD1 covers 8 bases. V dropped 5 bases and J dropped 6; count of bases not matched to a gene: 6. CDR3 length: 14 residues. CDR3 sequence reads: CASSTGQGTQPQHF. The CDR3 DNA sequence: TGTGCCAGCAGTACCGGACAGGGCACTCAGCCCCAGCATTTT.

The chain links TRBV2 to TRBJ2-2; 12 bases line up with TRBD2. This CDR3 region has 17 residues. Losses at the gene ends were 7 bases for V and 5 bases for J; bases not matched to a gene: 11. The germline CDR1 and CDR2 sequences are SNHLY and FYNNEI. CDR3 bases: TGTGCCAGCAACCTACTAGCGGGAGGAATAACGACCGGGGAGCTGTTTTTT. Encoded protein: CASNLLAGGITTGELFF.

This clonotype has a count of ten or more. This chain joins TRBV30 and TRBJ1-4; no clear D. V was shortened by 3 bases and J by 8 bases, with 7 bases between the two germline ends. CDR1 and CDR2 from the germline V gene are GTSNPN and SVGIG (reference sequence). The CDR3 runs to 11 residues. The CDR3 nucleotides read TGTGCCTGGAGCATACGAGAAAAACTGTTTTTT. Amino acid sequence: CAWSIREKLFF.

This clonotype has more than one count but fewer than ten. The rearrangement uses TRBV5-1 and TRBJ1-5, with D maybe TRBD1 (5 bases). The CDR3 covers 14 residues. The V and J ends lost 0 bases and 7 bases respectively, with 11 bases between them. In germline, CDR1 is SGHRS, CDR2 YFSETQ. CDR3 nucleotides: TGCGCCAGCAGCTTGGAAGGGGCCCTCCAGCCCCAGCATTTT. This encodes CASSLEGALQPQHF.

The table lists this clonotype with a few counts. The V and J genes are TRBV6-5 and TRBJ2-3; TRBD2 agrees at 9 bases. Germline V gene sequence: CDR1 MNHEY, CDR2 SVGAGI. After removal of 3 bases from V and 0 bases from J, the junction contained 10 bases not matched to a gene. The CDR3 is 18 amino acids. The CDR3 loop is CASSYPLLAGPSTDTQYF. CDR3 coding DNA: TGTGCCAGCAGTTATCCCTTACTAGCGGGCCCTAGCACAGATACGCAGTATTTT.

There are a few counts of this clonotype. The chain couples TRBV20-1 to TRBJ2-2, with no clear D. The ends were cut back, 3 bases at V and 1 base at J, with 9 bases in the middle. The length of the CDR3 is 14 residues. CDR1 is DFQATT, CDR2 SNEGSKA, per germline (reference sequence). The chain's CDR3 is CSASGMQNTGELFF. The CDR3 DNA sequence: TGCAGTGCTAGCGGTATGCAGAACACCGGGGAGCTGTTTTTT.

The chain recombines TRBV7-2 with TRBJ2-1; D is undetermined. This CDR3 is 14 amino acids long. Germline V CDR1 and CDR2: SGHTA, FQGNSA. Trimming took off 5 bases at V and 4 bases at J, with 12 bases between the two ends. The CDR3 spells CASSKQPGYNEQFF. The CDR3 nucleotides are TGTGCCAGCAGCAAGCAACCCGGATACAATGAGCAGTTCTTC.